Listed below are T cell receptor beta chains from one sample, sequenced in a study of blood T cell repertoires in COVID-19. Generated by immunoSEQ multiplex PCR, the TCRdb table keeps only in-frame clones and is missing some. This table holds 490,000 or so clones, approximately 91% found once. Sequencing was carried out using PBMCs or T cells enriched from blood (not recorded which). These receptors came from a woman aged 55-70 years who had recovered from COVID-19. CDR3s include the opening cysteine and the closing phenylalanine or tryptophan. D genes are given only for firm matches. Size values are once, few and many counts, or a class for expanded clones, and some rows have none.

abundance	d_gene	v_gene	j_gene	CDR3nt	CDR3aa
-	-	TRBV5-1	TRBJ1-2	TGCGCCAGCAGCACCAGGGCCGGAGATGGCTACACCTTC	CASSTRAGDGYTF
once	TRBD1	TRBV4-1	TRBJ1-5	TGCGCCAGCAGCCTAAATCGACAGGGCGGTCAGCCCCAGCATTTT	CASSLNRQGGQPQHF
-	TRBD1	TRBV24-1	TRBJ2-5	TGTGCCACCAGTGACTGGGACAGTAAAAGTGGGCAAGAGACCCAGTACTTC	CATSDWDSKSGQETQYF
-	TRBD1	TRBV2	TRBJ1-1	TGTGCCAGGGAACAACAGGGGGCGAACACTGAAGCTTTCTTT	CAREQQGANTEAFF
-	TRBD1	TRBV5-1	TRBJ2-2	TGCGCCAGCAGCTTGGCCGGGACAGCGAACACCGGGGAGCTGTTTTTT	CASSLAGTANTGELFF
-	TRBD2	TRBV25-1	TRBJ2-5	TGTGCCAGCAGCGCCGGGACTAGCGGGGATCAAGAGACCCAGTACTTC	CASSAGTSGDQETQYF
-	-	TRBV10-3	TRBJ1-6	TGTGCCATCAGTGAGTCTCAGGGATTTTATCCACCCCTCCACTTT	CAISESQGFYPPLHF
-	TRBD1	TRBV5-5	TRBJ1-4	TGTGCCAGCAGCTCAACACAGGGGGCGGCAACTAATGAAAAACTGTTTTTT	CASSSTQGAATNEKLFF
-	TRBD2	TRBV5-1	TRBJ2-3	TGCGCCAGCAGCCTAGCGGGGCTAGGGACAGATACGCAGTATTTT	CASSLAGLGTDTQYF
-	TRBD1	TRBV24-1	TRBJ1-5	TGTGCCACCAGTGATTCGCAGGGGGCGGGTCAGCCCCAGCATTTT	CATSDSQGAGQPQHF
-	-	TRBV27	TRBJ1-5	TGTGCCAGCAGGTCCTTGGACAGCAGCAATCAGCCCCAGCATTTT	CASRSLDSSNQPQHF
-	-	TRBV12-5	TRBJ2-2	TGTGCTAGCGGACAGTCAACCGGGGAGCTGTTTTTT	CASGQSTGELFF
-	-	TRBV5-1	TRBJ2-7	TGCGCCAGCAGCTTCTCGACCGGGTTAAAGTACTTC	CASSFSTGLKYF